This entry features one T cell receptor (beta chain) sequence. Germline V gene lookup returns CDR1 SGHAT and CDR2 FQNNGV. The CDR3 is 13 residues long. Trimming stripped 5 bases from V and 7 bases from J, with 14 bases between. The data are from a study of cytomegalovirus exposure and HLA in healthy donors. Only in-frame clones appear in the TCRdb table, and some are missing; sequencing was by immunoSEQ multiplex PCR. The profile shows around 200,000 clones, roughly four fifths of them singletons. V is TRBV11-2 and J is TRBJ1-2; D is uncertain. The TCR sequence derives from a woman aged 18-29 years in good health and CMV-seropositive. The source material was PBMCs. The CDR3 DNA sequence: TGTGCCAGCAGCGTCGACTCCTCCGCTGGCTACACCTTC. Translation: CASSVDSSAGYTF. Supplemented by reference TRBV11-2 and TRBJ1-2, the full variable domain reads EAGVAQSPRYKIIEKRQSVAFWCNPISGHATLYWYQQILGQGPKLLIQFQNNGVVDDSQLPKDRFSAERLKGVDSTLKIQPAKLEDSAVYLCASSVDSSAGYTFGSGTRLTVV.